The rows below give T cell receptor beta chains drawn from one sample of a study of blood T cell repertoires in COVID-19. Measured with immunoSEQ multiplex PCR; TCRdb has only the in-frame clones, and not every one. Counted here are around 92,000 clones, roughly 88% occurring once; the ten biggest clones make up 20% to 30%. Sequencing was carried out using peripheral blood. These receptors were taken from a human donor in a cohort sampled during active COVID-19. Both conserved end residues are part of each CDR3. The D gene is left open where the match is weak. Clone size is given for some rows only: seen once, a few or many times, or a class if the clone is expanded.

abundance: NA; v_gene: TRBV20-1; d_gene: NA; j_gene: TRBJ2-3; CDR3nt: TGCAGTGCTAGTCCCGGGAGTGGCACAGATACGCAGTATTTT; CDR3aa: CSASPGSGTDTQYF
abundance: NA; v_gene: TRBV6-4; d_gene: NA; j_gene: TRBJ1-1; CDR3nt: TGTGCCAGCAGTACGCGGTACGGCACTGAAGCTTTCTTT; CDR3aa: CASSTRYGTEAFF
abundance: NA; v_gene: TRBV4-1; d_gene: TRBD1; j_gene: TRBJ1-4; CDR3nt: TGCGCCAGCAGCCAAGAAGACAGGGGATCCTCCGAAAAACTGTTTTTT; CDR3aa: CASSQEDRGSSEKLFF
abundance: NA; v_gene: TRBV4-3; d_gene: NA; j_gene: TRBJ2-5; CDR3nt: TGCGCCAGCAGCCAGTCGTGGGCGGGGAGCGAGACCCAGTACTTC; CDR3aa: CASSQSWAGSETQYF
abundance: NA; v_gene: TRBV7-2; d_gene: NA; j_gene: TRBJ1-1; CDR3nt: TGTGCCAGCAGCTTAGGGGGCTTACTGGTAGCTGAAGCTTTCTTT; CDR3aa: CASSLGGLLVAEAFF
abundance: NA; v_gene: TRBV6-4; d_gene: TRBD1; j_gene: TRBJ1-1; CDR3nt: TGTGCCAGCAGTAGACAGGGGAACACTGAAGCTTTCTTT; CDR3aa: CASSRQGNTEAFF
abundance: NA; v_gene: TRBV7-9; d_gene: TRBD1; j_gene: TRBJ1-2; CDR3nt: TGTGCCAGCAGCCAGCAGGGGGACTATGGCTACACCTTC; CDR3aa: CASSQQGDYGYTF
abundance: NA; v_gene: TRBV7-2; d_gene: TRBD1; j_gene: TRBJ1-6; CDR3nt: TGTGCCAGCAGCTTAGCAACAGGGGCCGGTTCACCCCTCCACTTT; CDR3aa: CASSLATGAGSPLHF
abundance: NA; v_gene: TRBV29-1; d_gene: NA; j_gene: TRBJ1-2; CDR3nt: TGCAGCGTTGAATCTTGGGGGGGATCTAACTATGGCTACACCTTC; CDR3aa: CSVESWGGSNYGYTF
abundance: NA; v_gene: TRBV2; d_gene: NA; j_gene: TRBJ2-4; CDR3nt: TGTGCCAGCAGGCCGCGGTCTGGTGTCCAAAACATTCAGTACTTC; CDR3aa: CASRPRSGVQNIQYF
abundance: NA; v_gene: TRBV10-2; d_gene: TRBD1; j_gene: TRBJ1-6; CDR3nt: TGCGCCAGCAGTGAGTCGGCAGGGGGTAATTCACCCCTCCACTTT; CDR3aa: CASSESAGGNSPLHF
abundance: NA; v_gene: TRBV3-1/TRBV3-2; d_gene: NA; j_gene: TRBJ2-7; CDR3nt: TGTGCCAGCAGCCCCCGGGGGAGCGAGCAGTACTTC; CDR3aa: CASSPRGSEQYF
abundance: NA; v_gene: TRBV28; d_gene: TRBD2; j_gene: TRBJ2-5; CDR3nt: TGTGCCAGCACCCCGACGGGAGGGGAGACCCAGTACTTC; CDR3aa: CASTPTGGETQYF
abundance: NA; v_gene: TRBV10-3; d_gene: NA; j_gene: TRBJ1-1; CDR3nt: TGTGCCATCACGGCGACACAGAACACTGAAGCTTTCTTT; CDR3aa: CAITATQNTEAFF
abundance: once; v_gene: TRBV6-2/TRBV6-3; d_gene: TRBD1; j_gene: TRBJ1-4; CDR3nt: TGTGCCAGCAGTTGGACAGGAGGGACTAATGAAAAACTGTTTTTT; CDR3aa: CASSWTGGTNEKLFF
abundance: few; v_gene: TRBV4-3; d_gene: NA; j_gene: TRBJ2-2; CDR3nt: TGCGCCAGCAGCCAAGATTCACATCTGAACACCGGGGAGCTGTTTTTT; CDR3aa: CASSQDSHLNTGELFF
abundance: NA; v_gene: TRBV27; d_gene: NA; j_gene: TRBJ2-5; CDR3nt: TGTGCCAGCAGTTTCGGTATCCAAGAGACCCAGTACTTC; CDR3aa: CASSFGIQETQYF
abundance: NA; v_gene: TRBV7-9; d_gene: NA; j_gene: TRBJ2-3; CDR3nt: TGTGCCAGCAGTTCGACAGCTAATACGCAGTATTTT; CDR3aa: CASSSTANTQYF
abundance: NA; v_gene: TRBV6-1; d_gene: TRBD1; j_gene: TRBJ1-3; CDR3nt: TGTGCCAGCAGTGCCCGACAGGGGCCCCCTGGAAACACCATATATTTT; CDR3aa: CASSARQGPPGNTIYF
abundance: NA; v_gene: TRBV24-1; d_gene: NA; j_gene: TRBJ2-1; CDR3nt: TGTGCCACCTCAGGGGCAACCTCCTACAATGAGCAGTTCTTC; CDR3aa: CATSGATSYNEQFF
abundance: NA; v_gene: TRBV7-9; d_gene: NA; j_gene: TRBJ2-3; CDR3nt: TGTGCCAGCAGCTCCACCTGGTCGGGAGATACGCAGTATTTT; CDR3aa: CASSSTWSGDTQYF
abundance: NA; v_gene: TRBV18; d_gene: NA; j_gene: TRBJ2-3; CDR3nt: TGTGCCAGCTCACCAGGTGCAGGGTCAGATACGCAGTATTTT; CDR3aa: CASSPGAGSDTQYF
abundance: NA; v_gene: TRBV11-2; d_gene: NA; j_gene: TRBJ1-5; CDR3nt: TGTGCCAGCAGCTTAGCCTTCGGGGGGGGCAATCAGCCCCAGCATTTT; CDR3aa: CASSLAFGGGNQPQHF
abundance: NA; v_gene: TRBV5-4; d_gene: NA; j_gene: TRBJ2-1; CDR3nt: TGTGCCAGCAGCCCTTTTGGCAGGGGCGCGGTATGGAATGAGCAGTTCTTC; CDR3aa: CASSPFGRGAVWNEQFF
abundance: NA; v_gene: TRBV7-2; d_gene: NA; j_gene: TRBJ1-1; CDR3nt: TGTGCCAGCAGCTCCACCAGGAACACTGAAGCTTTCTTT; CDR3aa: CASSSTRNTEAFF
abundance: NA; v_gene: TRBV2; d_gene: NA; j_gene: TRBJ2-1; CDR3nt: TGTGCCAGCAGTGACGGGACCTACAATGAGCAGTTCTTC; CDR3aa: CASSDGTYNEQFF
abundance: NA; v_gene: TRBV6-5; d_gene: NA; j_gene: TRBJ2-2; CDR3nt: TGTGCCAGCAGTTACTCGACTCAGCTCGGGGAGCTGTTTTTT; CDR3aa: CASSYSTQLGELFF
abundance: NA; v_gene: TRBV27; d_gene: NA; j_gene: TRBJ2-5; CDR3nt: TGTGCCGAGCCAAGAGGGTCAGGGCCCTATAGCGGAGGAGGAGCCCAGTACTTC; CDR3aa: CAEPRGSGPYSGGGAQYF
abundance: NA; v_gene: TRBV29-1; d_gene: NA; j_gene: TRBJ1-2; CDR3nt: TGCAGCGTCATCCGGGACATGGACCTCTATGGCTACACCTTC; CDR3aa: CSVIRDMDLYGYTF
abundance: NA; v_gene: TRBV9; d_gene: NA; j_gene: TRBJ1-4; CDR3nt: TGTGCCAGCAGCGTCCTTGCGGTTGGTGAAAAACTGTTTTTT; CDR3aa: CASSVLAVGEKLFF
abundance: NA; v_gene: TRBV7-3; d_gene: TRBD1; j_gene: TRBJ1-2; CDR3nt: TGTGCCAGCAGCCAACAGGGGGAAGGGAATGGCTACACCTTC; CDR3aa: CASSQQGEGNGYTF
abundance: NA; v_gene: TRBV18; d_gene: NA; j_gene: TRBJ1-4; CDR3nt: TGTGCCAGCTCACAAGACAGTAATGAAAAACTGTTTTTT; CDR3aa: CASSQDSNEKLFF
abundance: NA; v_gene: TRBV6-2/TRBV6-3; d_gene: TRBD1; j_gene: TRBJ2-7; CDR3nt: TGTGCCAGCAGCTATGGGACAGGACCCTACGAGCAGTACTTC; CDR3aa: CASSYGTGPYEQYF